This T cell receptor beta chain was sequenced for a study of OX40 agonist ivuxolimab in advanced cancers. Study-wide context: Three individuals attained partial responses, comprising one hepatocellular carcinoma case and two cutaneous melanoma cases.

Enrollment shut out patients with autoimmune disease history or systemic immunosuppression. Generated by immunoSEQ multiplex PCR, the TCRdb table keeps only in-frame clones and is missing some. The sample includes 15,000 or so clones, more than 75% of them seen just once. The length of the CDR3 is 14 residues. Germline V gives CDR1 SGHTA, CDR2 FQGNSA. Between the trimmed V and J ends, which lost 1 base and 4 bases, there was a span of 10 bases. The sample in question was CD4+ or CD8+ T cells sorted from blood, obtained in a trial of the OX40 agonist ivuxolimab. The gene calls are TRBV7-2 and TRBJ1-2; the D is unclear. This receptor was taken from an adult with an advanced solid tumor such as melanoma, head and neck, liver or kidney cancer. The CDR3 here is CASSLDPDVYGYTF. CDR3 nucleotide sequence: TGTGCCAGCAGCTTAGATCCGGACGTCTATGGCTACACCTTC.